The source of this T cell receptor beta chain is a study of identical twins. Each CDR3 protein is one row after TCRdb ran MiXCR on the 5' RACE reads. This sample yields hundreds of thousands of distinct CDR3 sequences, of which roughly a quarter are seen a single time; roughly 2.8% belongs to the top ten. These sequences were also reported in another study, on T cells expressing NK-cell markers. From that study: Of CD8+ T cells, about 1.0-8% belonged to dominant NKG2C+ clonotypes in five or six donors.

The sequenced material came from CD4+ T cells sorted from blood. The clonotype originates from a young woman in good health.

CDR3 coding DNA: TGTGCCAGCAGATCTACTTCATCCGGGGGCGAAAAACTGTTTTTT. Translation: CASRSTSSGGEKLFF. The genes are TRBV6-5 and TRBJ1-4, with a weak D call TRBD1 (6 bases). The CDR3 runs 15 residues. CDR1 and CDR2 from the germline V gene are MNHEY and SVGAGI. V was trimmed by 6 bases and J by 8 bases, leaving 19 bases between them.